This T cell receptor beta chain is from a study of blood T cell repertoires in COVID-19. Looking at the study overall: In each case, the material was cDNA or gDNA derived from T cells, B-cell-depleted T cells, or PBMCs.

This clone was observed a single time. The table came from immunoSEQ multiplex PCR; TCRdb's copy has only in-frame clones and leaves some out. The table lists approximately 470,000 clones, approximately 86% of them singletons, with 0.65% to 0.9% in the top ten. The study recruited people aged about 18 to 95 years across approximately 24 US areas. Allocation to cohorts depended on clinical history reported by the participants. Cohort 3 donors counted as recovered after two negative PCRs, clearance, or resolved symptoms. Trimming shortened V by 1 base and J by 5 bases, and 14 bases separated the two germline ends. Germline CDR1 MGHDK, CDR2 SYGVNS. The CDR3 contains 15 residues.

What was sequenced was PBMCs or T cells enriched from blood (not recorded which). The J gene is TRBJ2-5, the V gene TRBV25-1; D perhaps matches TRBD2 (5 bases). The sequence was collected from a woman under 30 who had recovered from COVID-19. The CDR3 protein is CASSELEEVWETQYF. The DNA of the CDR3 is TGTGCCAGCAGTGAATTGGAGGAGGTCTGGGAGACCCAGTACTTC.